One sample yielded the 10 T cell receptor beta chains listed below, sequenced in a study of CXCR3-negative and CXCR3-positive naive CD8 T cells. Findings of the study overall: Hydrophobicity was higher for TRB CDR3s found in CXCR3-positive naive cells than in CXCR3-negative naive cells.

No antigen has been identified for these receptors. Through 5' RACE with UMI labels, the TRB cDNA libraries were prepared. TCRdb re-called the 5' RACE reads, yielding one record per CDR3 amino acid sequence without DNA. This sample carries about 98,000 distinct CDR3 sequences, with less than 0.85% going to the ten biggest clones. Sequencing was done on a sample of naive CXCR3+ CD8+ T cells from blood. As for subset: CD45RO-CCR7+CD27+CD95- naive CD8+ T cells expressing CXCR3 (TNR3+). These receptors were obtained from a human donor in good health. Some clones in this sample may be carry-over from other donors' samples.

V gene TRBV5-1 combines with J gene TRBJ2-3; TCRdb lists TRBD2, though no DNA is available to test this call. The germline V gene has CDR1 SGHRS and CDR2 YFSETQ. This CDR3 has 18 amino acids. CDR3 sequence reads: CASSIIDRLAGDTDTQYF.

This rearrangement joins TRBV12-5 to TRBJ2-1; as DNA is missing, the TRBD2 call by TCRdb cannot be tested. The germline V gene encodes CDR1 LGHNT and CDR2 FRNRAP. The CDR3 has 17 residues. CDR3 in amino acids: CASGFPPAPTLVGEQFF. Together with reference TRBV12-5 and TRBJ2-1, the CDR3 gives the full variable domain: DARVTQTPRHKVTEMGQEVTMRCQPILGHNTVFWYRQTMMQGLELLAYFRNRAPLDDSGMPKDRFSAEMPDATLATLKIQPSEPRDSAVYFCASGFPPAPTLVGEQFFGPGTRLTVL.

The CDR3 loop is CASSHSTGNPGELFF. The genes are TRBV12-3 or TRBV12-4 and TRBJ2-2; TCRdb's assignment of TRBD1 cannot be checked, as there is no DNA. This CDR3 region has 15 residues.

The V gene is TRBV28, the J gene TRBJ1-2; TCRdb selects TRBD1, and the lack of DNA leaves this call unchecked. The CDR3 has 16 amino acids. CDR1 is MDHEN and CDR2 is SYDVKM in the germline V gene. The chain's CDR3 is CASSLPDVSVDYGYTF.

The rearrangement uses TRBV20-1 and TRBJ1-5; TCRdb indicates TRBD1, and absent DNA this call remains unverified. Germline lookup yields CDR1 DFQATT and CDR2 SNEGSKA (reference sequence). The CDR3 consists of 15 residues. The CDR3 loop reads CSAREQGRSNQPQHF.

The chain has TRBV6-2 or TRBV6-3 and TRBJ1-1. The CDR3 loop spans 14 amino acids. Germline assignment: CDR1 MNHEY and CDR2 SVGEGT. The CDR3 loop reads CASSASLHDTGAFF.

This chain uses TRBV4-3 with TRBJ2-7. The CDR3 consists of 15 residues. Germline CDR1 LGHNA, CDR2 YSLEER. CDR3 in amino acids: CASSQDGSSWYEQYF.

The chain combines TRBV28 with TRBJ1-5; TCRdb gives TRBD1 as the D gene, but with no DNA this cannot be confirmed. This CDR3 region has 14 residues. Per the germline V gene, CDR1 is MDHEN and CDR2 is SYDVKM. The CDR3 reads CASRTGVSNQPQHF.

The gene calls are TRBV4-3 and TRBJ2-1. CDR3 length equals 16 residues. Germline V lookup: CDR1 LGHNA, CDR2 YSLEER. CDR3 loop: CASSQLTGGSYNEQFF.

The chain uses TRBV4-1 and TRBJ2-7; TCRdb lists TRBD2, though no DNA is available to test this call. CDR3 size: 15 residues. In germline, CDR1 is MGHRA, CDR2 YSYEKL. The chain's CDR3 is CASSLRDSSSYEQYF.